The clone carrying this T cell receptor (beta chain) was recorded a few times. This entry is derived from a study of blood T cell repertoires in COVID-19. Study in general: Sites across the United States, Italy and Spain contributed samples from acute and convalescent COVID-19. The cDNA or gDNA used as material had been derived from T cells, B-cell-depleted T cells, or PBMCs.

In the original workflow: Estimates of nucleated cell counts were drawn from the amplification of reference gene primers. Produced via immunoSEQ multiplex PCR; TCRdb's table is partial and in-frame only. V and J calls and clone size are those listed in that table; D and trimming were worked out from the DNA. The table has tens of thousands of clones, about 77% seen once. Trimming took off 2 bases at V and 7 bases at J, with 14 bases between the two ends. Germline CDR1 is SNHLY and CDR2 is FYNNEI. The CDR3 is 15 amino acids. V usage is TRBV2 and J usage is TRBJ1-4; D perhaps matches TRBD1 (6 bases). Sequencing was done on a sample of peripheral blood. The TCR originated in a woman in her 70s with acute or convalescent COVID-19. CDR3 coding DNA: TGTGCCAGCAGTGAAAGAGTGACAGGATCTGAAAAACTGTTTTTT. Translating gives CASSERVTGSEKLFF.